The 26 T cell receptor beta chains listed next were all sequenced from one sample in a study of blood T cell repertoires in COVID-19. The protocol was immunoSEQ multiplex PCR, while the TCRdb copy is restricted to in-frame clones and leaves out a portion. The data show some 530,000 clones, around 85% seen once. The sequencing sample was made of PBMCs or T cells enriched from blood (not recorded which). These receptors came from a woman aged 55-69 years who had recovered from COVID-19.

The chain employs TRBV3-1 (or the pseudogene TRBV3-2) and TRBJ1-1; TRBD1 agrees at 9 bases. CDR1 LGHDT and CDR2 YNNKEL come from the germline V gene (reference sequence). The CDR3 consists of 14 residues. V lost 3 bases, J lost 11 bases, and 10 bases stayed unmatched. The DNA for the CDR3 is TGTGCCAGCAGCCATACCGGGACAGGGATTATCGCTTTCTTT. It is translated as CASSHTGTGIIAFF.

Written as DNA, the CDR3 is TGCGCCAGCAGCGAGACAGGGGTGAGCAATCAGCCCCAGCATTTT. This translates into CASSETGVSNQPQHF. V usage is TRBV5-1 and J usage is TRBJ1-5; 8 bases match TRBD1. V gave up 4 bases and J gave up 1 base; unmatched junction bases: 4. This CDR3 has 15 amino acids. Germline-derived CDR1 and CDR2 are SGHRS and YFSETQ. Complete variable domain (other parts from reference TRBV5-1 and TRBJ1-5): KAGVTQTPRYLIKTRGQQVTLSCSPISGHRSVSWYQQTPGQGLQFLFEYFSETQRNKGNFPGRFSGRQFSNSRSEMNVSTLELGDSALYLCASSETGVSNQPQHFGDGTRLSIL.

V and J are TRBV2 and TRBJ2-5, with TRBD2 matching 9 bases. The length of the CDR3 is 13 residues. Germline assignment: CDR1 SNHLY and CDR2 FYNNEI. The junction had 4 bases not matched to a gene; V was cut back by 6 bases and J by 5 bases. Here the CDR3 DNA reads TGTGCCAGCAGGGGACTAGCTCGGGAGACCCAGTACTTC. Its protein is CASRGLARETQYF.

The chain couples TRBV18 to TRBJ1-1; maybe TRBD1 (5 bases). Germline V CDR1 and CDR2: KGHSH, LQKENI. The CDR3 consists of 13 residues. The V gene lost 5 bases and the J gene lost 3 bases, with 10 bases spanning the gap. The CDR3: CASSKTVDTEAFF. CDR3 nucleotides: TGTGCCAGCTCAAAGACAGTAGACACTGAAGCTTTCTTT.

This chain joins TRBV11-3 and TRBJ2-3; D perhaps matches TRBD2 (5 bases). Germline V gene data show CDR1 as SGHNT and CDR2 as YENEEA. Deletions cut 4 bases from V and 4 bases from J, with 21 bases between. CDR3 size: 17 residues. CDR3: CASSSVLWRVIPDTQYF. Here the CDR3 DNA reads TGTGCCAGCAGCTCCGTCCTGTGGCGGGTTATCCCAGATACGCAGTATTTT. Looking up the rest from reference TRBV11-3 and TRBJ2-3 gives the full variable domain: EAGVVQSPRYKIIEKKQPVAFWCNPISGHNTLYWYLQNLGQGPELLIRYENEEAVDDSQLPKDRFSAERLKGVDSTLKIQPAELGDSAVYLCASSSVLWRVIPDTQYFGPGTRLTVL.

The chain uses TRBV25-1 and TRBJ1-5; 7 positions match TRBD1. V shed 4 bases, J shed 1 base, and the junction held 7 bases outside the gene matches. The germline V gene has CDR1 MGHDK and CDR2 SYGVNS. The CDR3 is made up of 16 amino acids. CDR3 sequence reads: CASSGDRVGSNQPQHF. The CDR3 coding sequence is TGTGCCAGCAGTGGAGACAGGGTAGGGAGCAATCAGCCCCAGCATTTT.

This clone has a single count. The V call is TRBV3-1 (or the pseudogene TRBV3-2), the J call TRBJ1-1; D unclear. CDR3 length: 13 residues. CDR1 LGHDT and CDR2 YNNKEL come from the germline V gene (reference sequence). V was cut by 4 bases and J by 6 bases, with 12 bases left in between. CDR3 in DNA: TGTGCCAGCAGCCTGGCAGGTACATCTGAAGCTTTCTTT. Protein: CASSLAGTSEAFF.

The count of this clone is one. The chain couples TRBV18 to TRBJ1-1; TRBD1 matches at 7 bases. Germline V gene sequence: CDR1 KGHSH, CDR2 LQKENI. J gave up 0 bases and V 3 bases, and 13 bases lay outside the gene matches. The CDR3 spans 18 residues. The CDR3 DNA follows: TGTGCCAGCTCACCTCAGCAGGGCCAGGGGGACATGAACACTGAAGCTTTCTTT. This translates into CASSPQQGQGDMNTEAFF.

This clone was recorded only once. The rearrangement joins TRBV19 to TRBJ2-5, with TRBD1 identical over 9 bases. The V segment lost 4 bases and the J segment 3 bases; nucleotides outside the gene matches: 9. This CDR3 has 16 residues. Germline V gene sequence: CDR1 LNHDA, CDR2 SQIVND (reference sequence). CDR3 sequence reads: CASSTSPGTGKETQYF. In nucleotides, the CDR3 is TGTGCCAGTAGTACCTCCCCCGGGACAGGGAAAGAGACCCAGTACTTC.

The gene calls are TRBV15 and TRBJ1-4; D is unresolved. The V end was cut by 1 base, the J end by 0 bases, with 9 bases between. The CDR3 covers 16 residues. Looked up from germline, CDR1 is LNHNV and CDR2 is YYDKDF (reference sequence). In nucleotides, the CDR3 is TGTGCCACCAGCAGAGTCGGACTCTCAACTAATGAAAAACTGTTTTTT. This translates into CATSRVGLSTNEKLFF.

The chain couples TRBV13 to TRBJ1-1, with 8 bases matching TRBD1. Per germline, CDR1 PRHDT and CDR2 FYEKMQ (reference sequence). The J segment lost 8 bases and the V segment lost 6 bases, leaving 11 bases of the junction unmatched. This CDR3 spans 14 amino acids. The CDR3 sequence is CASRTQGATQEAFF. The CDR3 nucleotides are TGTGCCAGCAGGACGCAGGGGGCTACCCAAGAAGCTTTCTTT.

The V call is TRBV10-1, the J call TRBJ1-1, with 7 bases lining up with TRBD1. V gave up 5 bases and J gave up 2 bases; unmatched junction bases: 8. The germline V gene encodes CDR1 WNHNN and CDR2 SYGVQD (reference sequence). This CDR3 has 15 amino acids. The CDR3 region has the DNA TGCGCCAGCAGTCCACCGGGACAGCATAACACTGAAGCTTTCTTT. Its translation is CASSPPGQHNTEAFF.

The gene calls are TRBV2 and TRBJ1-6; TRBD1 is a possible D gene (6 bases). V was pared by 6 bases and J by 11 bases, with 23 bases between. This CDR3 spans 16 amino acids. Germline lookup yields CDR1 SNHLY and CDR2 FYNNEI. DNA of the CDR3: TGTGCCAGCAGCGACTCCGGCGCAGGGGTTATGACACCCCTCCACTTT. Protein: CASSDSGAGVMTPLHF.

This clone appeared once. This chain uses TRBV2 with TRBJ2-2, with D maybe TRBD2 (7 bases). Per the germline V gene, CDR1 is SNHLY and CDR2 is FYNNEI. The CDR3 covers 13 residues. Trimming left V 3 bases short and J 9 bases short, with 11 bases between. CDR3 in DNA: TGTGCCAGCAGTGAGGGGGGGCTAAGGGAGCTGTTTTTT. This codes for CASSEGGLRELFF. Using reference TRBV2 and TRBJ2-2 for the parts outside the CDR3, the full variable domain is EPEVTQTPSHQVTQMGQEVILRCVPISNHLYFYWYRQILGQKVEFLVSFYNNEISEKSEIFDDQFSVERPDGSNFTLKIRSTKLEDSAMYFCASSEGGLRELFFGEGSRLTVL.

The chain carries TRBV21-1 and TRBJ2-2; the table's D call, TRBD1, was not checked against the DNA. TRBV21-1 is listed as a pseudogene. This CDR3 is 22 amino acids long. This CDR3 reads CASSKSHPQGALPPLNTGELFF. CDR3 DNA: TGTGCCAGCAGCAAATCCCACCCACAGGGGGCGCTGCCTCCATTGAACACCGGGGAGCTGTTTTTT.

The gene calls are TRBV5-4 and TRBJ1-1, with D maybe TRBD1 (5 bases). Germline V lookup: CDR1 SGHNT, CDR2 YYREEE (reference sequence). This CDR3 contains 14 residues. Deletions cut 1 base from V and 1 base from J, with 8 bases between. This chain's CDR3 is CASSLTQGNTEAFF. As DNA, the CDR3 is TGTGCCAGCAGCTTGACTCAGGGGAACACTGAAGCTTTCTTT.

The chain couples TRBV5-4 to TRBJ1-6, with D possibly being TRBD1 (6 bases). Per the germline V gene, CDR1 is SGHNT and CDR2 is YYREEE (reference sequence). V was cut by 4 bases and J by 5 bases, with 13 bases left in between. The CDR3 spans 15 residues. DNA for the CDR3: TGTGCCAGCAGCCCCGGACAGCCTAATAATTCACCCCTCCACTTT. Its translation: CASSPGQPNNSPLHF. The variable domain in full, completed from reference TRBV5-4 and TRBJ1-6, reads ETGVTQSPTHLIKTRGQQVTLRCSSQSGHNTVSWYQQALGQGPQFIFQYYREEENGRGNFPPRFSGLQFPNYSSELNVNALELDDSALYLCASSPGQPNNSPLHFGNGTRLTVT.

This chain uses TRBV23-1 with TRBJ2-7; 10 bases fit TRBD1. TRBV23-1 falls under the ORF class, with uncertain function. CDR3 length equals 17 residues. J gave up 3 bases and V 0 bases, and 8 bases lay outside the gene matches. This chain's CDR3 is CASSQSSSRTGGYEQYF. As DNA, the CDR3 is TGCGCCAGCAGTCAATCCAGTAGCAGGACAGGGGGCTACGAGCAGTACTTC.

CDR3 nucleotides: TGCGCCAGCAGCTTGGCACCCGGGATGGGCAAAAACATTCAGTACTTC. Protein sequence: CASSLAPGMGKNIQYF. The chain carries TRBV5-1 and TRBJ2-4; TRBD2 is a possible D gene (5 bases). V dropped 0 bases and J dropped 3 bases, with 13 bases sitting between them. CDR3 length: 16 amino acids. Germline V gives CDR1 SGHRS, CDR2 YFSETQ.

The chain is built from TRBV12-3 or TRBV12-4 and TRBJ1-5; possibly TRBD1 for D (6 bases). V dropped 8 bases and J dropped 7 bases, with 15 bases sitting between them. The CDR3 has 13 residues. CDR3 protein: CASWGGLGQPQHF. In DNA, the CDR3 is TGTGCCAGCTGGGGGGGGCTCGGCCAGCCCCAGCATTTT.

The rearrangement links TRBV2 to TRBJ1-5; D is unresolved. This CDR3 comprises 15 residues. CDR1 and CDR2 (germline): SNHLY, FYNNEI. V was pared by 4 bases and J by 8 bases, with 18 bases between. As DNA, the CDR3 is TGTGCCAGCAGTGTACGGAGGGTGCCGTTCGAGCCCCAGCATTTT. Protein product: CASSVRRVPFEPQHF.

The V call is TRBV5-1, the J call TRBJ2-1; possible D gene TRBD1, 6 bases. CDR1 is SGHRS and CDR2 is YFSETQ in the germline V gene. With 0 bases removed from V and 14 bases from J, the gap between germline ends came to 15 bases. This CDR3 contains 13 residues. The CDR3 region has the DNA TGCGCCAGCAGCTTGGAGCGAACAGGGTTGGAGTTCTTC. It translates to CASSLERTGLEFF.

V gene TRBV13 combines with J gene TRBJ2-3; TRBD2 matches 13 bases. The CDR3 totals 19 residues. After removal of 4 bases from V and 4 bases from J, the junction contained 14 bases not matched to a gene. The germline V gene has CDR1 PRHDT and CDR2 FYEKMQ (reference sequence). CDR3 protein: CASSSTQPTSGGAADTQYF. In nucleotides, the CDR3 is TGTGCCAGCAGCTCGACCCAACCCACTAGCGGGGGGGCCGCAGATACGCAGTATTTT.

The chain has TRBV5-1 and TRBJ2-1, with a tentative D call TRBD1 (5 bases). Trimming stripped 0 bases from V and 3 bases from J, with 7 bases between. Germline V gives CDR1 SGHRS, CDR2 YFSETQ. The CDR3 runs to 14 residues. The CDR3 DNA reads as TGCGCCAGCAGCTTGGACCAGGGCTACAATGAGCAGTTCTTC. Its translation: CASSLDQGYNEQFF.

The genes are TRBV27 and TRBJ1-1, with D possibly matching TRBD1 (6 bases). Germline V gene data show CDR1 as MNHEY and CDR2 as SMNVEV (reference sequence). Trimming removed 2 bases at V and 1 base at J, with 8 bases between. The CDR3 loop spans 14 amino acids. CDR3 DNA: TGTGCCAGCAGTTTAGGGGGCAAGAACACTGAAGCTTTCTTT. As protein: CASSLGGKNTEAFF.

The V gene is TRBV30, the J gene TRBJ1-3; 11 bases agree with TRBD1. This CDR3 is built from 14 residues. V lost 0 bases, J lost 7 bases, and 2 bases stayed unmatched. Per the germline V gene, CDR1 is GTSNPN and CDR2 is SVGIG (reference sequence). DNA for the CDR3: TGTGCCTGGAGTGTACGGGACAGGGGGAACACCATATATTTT. This gives the protein CAWSVRDRGNTIYF. The variable domain in full, completed from reference TRBV30 and TRBJ1-3, reads SQTIHQWPATLVQPVGSPLSLECTVEGTSNPNLYWYRQAAGRGLQLLFYSVGIGQISSEVPQNLSASRPQDRQFILSSKKLLLSDSGFYLCAWSVRDRGNTIYFGEGSWLTVV.